This T cell receptor beta chain comes out of a study of identical twins. TCRdb re-called the 5' RACE reads with MiXCR, one entry per CDR3 protein. The sample includes approximately 620,000 distinct CDR3 sequences, less than 10% seen only once; the top ten take roughly 0.9%. Trimming removed 5 bases from V and 4 bases from J, with 15 bases in between. The CDR3 runs 15 residues. Per germline, CDR1 SGHRS and CDR2 YFSETQ. At least ten counts were recorded for this clonotype. This sample also appeared in a second study, on yellow fever vaccine responses in identical twins.

This receptor was identified in a woman in her late teens or twenties in good health. The sequencing sample was made of PBMCs. The genes are TRBV5-1 and TRBJ2-2; D is possibly TRBD1 (6 bases). The CDR3 protein is CASRILDRPTGELFF. Written as DNA, the CDR3 is TGCGCCAGCAGGATTTTAGACAGGCCCACCGGGGAGCTGTTTTTT.